This T cell receptor beta chain appears in the sequencing data of a study of shared clonotypes between healthy human individuals. V lost 5 bases, J lost 2 bases, and 8 bases lay in between. The CDR3 covers 13 residues. Looked up from germline, CDR1 is MNHEY and CDR2 is SVGAGI. TCRdb keeps only in-frame clones here, not all; method: immunoSEQ multiplex PCR. The data contain millions of clones, around 90% of them seen just once; the ten biggest clones take up around 0.15%. This clone was observed a single time. The clonotype comes from a man between 18 and 35 years old in good health. Specimen: naive CD4+ T cells sorted from blood. As to subset: CD45RA+ positively selected. The V call is TRBV6-5, the J call TRBJ2-3; D uncertain. The CDR3: CASSISYTDTQYF. Here the CDR3 DNA reads TGTGCCAGCAGTATCTCTTACACAGATACGCAGTATTTT.